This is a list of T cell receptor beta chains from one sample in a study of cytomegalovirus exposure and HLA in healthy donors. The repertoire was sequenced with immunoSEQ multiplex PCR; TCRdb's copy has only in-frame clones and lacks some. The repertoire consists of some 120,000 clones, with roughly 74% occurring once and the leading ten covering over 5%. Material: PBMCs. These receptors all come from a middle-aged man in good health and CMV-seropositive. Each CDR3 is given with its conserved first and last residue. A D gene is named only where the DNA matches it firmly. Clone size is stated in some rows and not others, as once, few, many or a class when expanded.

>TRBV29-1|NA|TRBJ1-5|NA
TGCAGCGTTGAGACCGGGGTGGGCCAGCCCCAGCATTTT
CSVETGVGQPQHF
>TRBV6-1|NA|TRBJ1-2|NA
TGTGCCAGCAGTGAATTGATTGGGGGGAGCTATGGCTACACCTTC
CASSELIGGSYGYTF
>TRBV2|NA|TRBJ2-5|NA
TGTGCCAGCAAATACTTTAGGGGGGGCCAAGAGACCCAGTACTTC
CASKYFRGGQETQYF
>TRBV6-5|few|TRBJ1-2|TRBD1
TGTGCCAGCAGTGGGGGGACAGGGTCTGGCTACACCTTC
CASSGGTGSGYTF
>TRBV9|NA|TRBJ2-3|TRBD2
TGTGCCAGCAGCGTAGGGAGTAGCGGGGAAACAGATACGCAGTATTTT
CASSVGSSGETDTQYF
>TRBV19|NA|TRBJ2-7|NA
TGTGCCAGTAGTATTGGGGCAGACCCCTACGAGCAGTACTTC
CASSIGADPYEQYF
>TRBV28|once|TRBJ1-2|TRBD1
TGTGCCAGCAGTTGGCCCCCCGGGACAGGGGGGGGACCCTCGGGAGGCTACACCTTC
CASSWPPGTGGGPSGGYTF
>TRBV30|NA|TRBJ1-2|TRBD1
TGTGCCTGGAGTCCTTTCGACAGGGAAGTCTTTTGCACCTTC
CAWSPFDREVFCTF
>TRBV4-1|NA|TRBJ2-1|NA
TGCGCCAGCAGCCCCGTGACAGGAAATGAGCAGTTCTTC
CASSPVTGNEQFF
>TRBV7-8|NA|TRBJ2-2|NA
TGTGCCAGCAGCTCCCTTACAGTAATTTACACCGGGGAGCTGTTTTTT
CASSSLTVIYTGELFF
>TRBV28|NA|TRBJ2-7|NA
TGTGCCAGCAGTTCCCTACACGAGCAGTACTTC
CASSSLHEQYF
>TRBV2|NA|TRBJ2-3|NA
TGTGCCAGCGCTAGTGAAGGGTCCGGGGCAGATACGCAGTATTTT
CASASEGSGADTQYF
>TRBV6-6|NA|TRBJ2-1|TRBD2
TGTGCCAGCAGCCCTACTAGCGCCCTATTCAATGAGCAGTTCTTC
CASSPTSALFNEQFF
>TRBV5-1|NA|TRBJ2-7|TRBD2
TGCGCCAGCAGCTTGGGGACTAGCGGGAGGGGTTTGACCTACGAGCAGTACTTC
CASSLGTSGRGLTYEQYF
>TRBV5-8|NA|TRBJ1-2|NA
TGTGCCAGCAGCTTGGATCGGGAGTTCAGCTATGGCTACACCTTC
CASSLDREFSYGYTF
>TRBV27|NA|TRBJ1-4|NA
TGTGCCAGCGGATACAGGGCAACTAATGAAAAACTGTTTTTT
CASGYRATNEKLFF
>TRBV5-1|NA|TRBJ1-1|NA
TGCGCCAGCAGCTTAGAACGGGAGAACACTGAAGCTTTCTTT
CASSLERENTEAFF
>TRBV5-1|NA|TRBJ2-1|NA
TGCGCCAGCAGCTTGGCCGTCAGCTCCTACAATGAGCAGTTCTTC
CASSLAVSSYNEQFF
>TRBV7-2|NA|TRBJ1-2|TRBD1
TGTGCCAGCAGCTTAGGGACAGGGGGCGCTTCTGGCTACACCTTC
CASSLGTGGASGYTF
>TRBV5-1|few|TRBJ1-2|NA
TGCGCCAGCAGCCGAATGCCCCAAGCTGACTATGGCTACACCTTC
CASSRMPQADYGYTF
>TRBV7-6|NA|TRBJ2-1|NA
TGTGCCAGCAGCTCCTTTTTAGCGAGCTCCTACAATGAGCAGTTCTTC
CASSSFLASSYNEQFF
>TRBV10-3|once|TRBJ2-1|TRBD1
TGTGCCATCAGTGTGACAGGGGACAATGAGCAGTTCTTC
CAISVTGDNEQFF
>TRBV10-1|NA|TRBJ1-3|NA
TGCGCCAGCAGTGAAATCCTCGACTCAAGCTCTGGAAACACCATATATTTT
CASSEILDSSSGNTIYF
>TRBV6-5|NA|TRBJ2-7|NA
TGTGCCAGCAGTTACTCAGGGGGGGGCGAGCAGTACTTC
CASSYSGGGEQYF
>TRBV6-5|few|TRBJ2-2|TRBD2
TGTGCCAGCAGTTTGGGAGGGGTCGACACCGGGGAGCTGTTTTTT
CASSLGGVDTGELFF
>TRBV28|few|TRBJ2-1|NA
TGTGCCAGCAGCCAGGGTTCCTACAATGAGCAGTTCTTC
CASSQGSYNEQFF
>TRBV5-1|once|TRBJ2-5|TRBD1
TGCGCCAGCAGCTTGGAGGGACAGGCCCTAGAGACCCAGTACTTC
CASSLEGQALETQYF
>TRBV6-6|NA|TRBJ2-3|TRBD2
TGTGCCAGCAAGACCCAAGCGGGGGGGCAGTATTTT
CASKTQAGGQYF
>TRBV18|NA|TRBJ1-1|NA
TGTGCCAGCTCAGGGGAGGGAGGGACTGAAGCTTTCTTT
CASSGEGGTEAFF
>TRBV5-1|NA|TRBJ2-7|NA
TGCGCCAGCAGCTTGGCGTTAGACTACGAGCAGTGCTTC
CASSLALDYEQCF
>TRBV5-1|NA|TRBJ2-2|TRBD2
TGCGCCAGCAGCTTGGAGGGAGGGCGGAACACCGGGGAGCTGTTTTTT
CASSLEGGRNTGELFF
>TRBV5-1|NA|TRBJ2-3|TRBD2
TGCGCCAGCACCTTAGCGGGAGGGCCCGCAGATACGCAGTATTTT
CASTLAGGPADTQYF
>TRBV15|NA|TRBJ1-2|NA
TGTGCCACCAGCAGAGAGGGCAGCCGAACTAACTATGGCTACACCTTC
CATSREGSRTNYGYTF
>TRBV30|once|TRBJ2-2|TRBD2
TGTGCCTGGAGTGGCGGGAGATTCACCGGGGAGCTGTTTTTT
CAWSGGRFTGELFF
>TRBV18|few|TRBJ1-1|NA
TGTGCCAGCTCACCATCAGGGATAGTGGCTTTCTTT
CASSPSGIVAFF